A selection of T cell receptor beta chains follows, all from one sample in a study of cytomegalovirus exposure and HLA in healthy donors. Measured with immunoSEQ multiplex PCR; TCRdb has only the in-frame clones, and not every one. The repertoire holds about 86,000 clones, with about two thirds as singletons. What was sequenced was PBMCs. Every receptor here comes from a man aged 55 to 70 in good health and CMV-seronegative. CDR3s include the opening cysteine and the closing phenylalanine or tryptophan. D genes are given only for firm matches. Rows give clone size only sometimes, using once, few, many, or a class for an expanded clone.

>TRBD1|TRBJ1-1|-|TRBV9
CASSAGQGGTEAFF
TGTGCCAGCAGCGCTGGACAGGGGGGGACTGAAGCTTTCTTT
>-|TRBJ1-1|-|TRBV15
CATSRERGMNTEAFF
TGTGCCACCAGCAGAGAAAGGGGTATGAACACTGAAGCTTTCTTT
>-|TRBJ2-7|-|TRBV4-3
CASSQVGGDEQYF
TGCGCCAGCAGCCAAGTTGGAGGGGACGAGCAGTACTTC
>TRBD2|TRBJ2-2|-|TRBV28
CASTSSGSGTGELFF
TGTGCCAGCACCTCTAGCGGGAGCGGAACCGGGGAGCTGTTTTTT
>TRBD1|TRBJ2-5|-|TRBV15
CATSRAQTTQGEETQYF
TGTGCCACCAGCAGAGCACAGACCACCCAGGGGGAAGAGACCCAGTACTTC
>TRBD1|TRBJ1-2|-|TRBV30
CAWGGDRGPGYTF
TGTGCCTGGGGGGGGGACAGGGGGCCTGGCTACACCTTC
>TRBD2|TRBJ2-1|medium-sized|TRBV5-1
CAASPGGGPVDEQFF
TGCGCCGCCTCCCCGGGGGGAGGGCCTGTCGATGAGCAGTTCTTC
>-|TRBJ1-4|few|TRBV4-3
CASSQDRTGFEKLFF
TGCGCCAGCAGCCAAGACAGGACGGGATTTGAAAAACTGTTTTTT
>-|TRBJ2-7|-|TRBV5-4
CASSPPAGEQYF
TGTGCCAGCAGCCCGCCGGCAGGCGAGCAGTACTTC
>TRBD1|TRBJ1-2|few|TRBV7-2
CASSKPGQEGYTF
TGTGCCAGCAGCAAACCGGGACAGGAAGGCTACACCTTC
>TRBD1|TRBJ2-1|-|TRBV29-1
CSVEQGAPAEQFF
TGCAGCGTTGAACAGGGGGCCCCTGCTGAGCAGTTCTTC
>-|TRBJ1-2|-|TRBV6-5
CASSSREGYTF
TGTGCCAGCAGTTCCAGGGAAGGCTACACCTTC
>-|TRBJ1-1|-|TRBV7-2
CASSLGPLRVTEAFF
TGTGCCAGCAGCTTGGGGCCACTTCGGGTCACTGAAGCTTTCTTT
>TRBD1|TRBJ2-7|-|TRBV7-6
CASSLGGTGAYEQYF
TGTGCCAGCAGCTTAGGTGGGACAGGGGCCTACGAGCAGTACTTC
>TRBD1|TRBJ2-2|-|TRBV5-1
CASSLGDRDTGELFF
TGCGCCAGCAGCTTGGGTGACAGGGACACCGGGGAGCTGTTTTTT
>TRBD2|TRBJ2-2|-|TRBV7-9
CASRHRGGPRGELFF
TGTGCCAGCAGACACCGCGGGGGGCCGCGAGGGGAGCTGTTTTTT
>TRBD1|TRBJ2-5|few|TRBV5-1
CASSWTGGETQYF
TGCGCCAGCAGCTGGACAGGGGGAGAGACCCAGTACTTC
>TRBD1|TRBJ1-1|few|TRBV28
CASSAGTGANTEAFF
TGTGCCAGCAGTGCCGGTACAGGGGCGAACACTGAAGCTTTCTTT
>TRBD2|TRBJ2-5|-|TRBV19
CASSRLAGVQETQYF
TGTGCCAGTAGCAGACTAGCGGGAGTCCAAGAGACCCAGTACTTC
>-|TRBJ2-7|-|TRBV7-7
CASSAQQGVEQYF
TGTGCCAGCAGCGCCCAACAGGGTGTCGAGCAGTACTTC
>-|TRBJ1-3|-|TRBV10-1
CASSESRTGGNTIYF
TGCGCCAGCAGTGAGTCCCGAACAGGGGGAAACACCATATATTTT
>TRBD2|TRBJ2-1|few|TRBV6-5
CASGEGGVVGDEQFF
TGTGCCAGCGGAGAGGGAGGGGTGGTGGGCGATGAGCAGTTCTTC
>TRBD2|TRBJ2-7|-|TRBV5-1
CASSLSGRAPDEQYF
TGCGCCAGCAGCCTGAGCGGGAGGGCCCCCGATGAGCAGTACTTC
>TRBD1|TRBJ2-1|few|TRBV27
CASSLREADREFF
TGTGCCAGCAGTTTAAGGGAGGCGGACAGGGAGTTCTTC
>TRBD1|TRBJ2-7|-|TRBV9
CASSADRATYEQYF
TGTGCCAGCAGCGCGGACAGGGCCACCTACGAGCAGTACTTC
>-|TRBJ2-5|-|TRBV21-1
CARGPWASGRKETQYF
TGTGCCAGGGGTCCGTGGGCTAGCGGGAGGAAAGAGACCCAGTACTTC
>TRBD1|TRBJ1-1|few|TRBV9
CASSGQGVEAFF
TGTGCCAGCAGCGGACAGGGAGTTGAAGCTTTCTTT
>-|TRBJ2-3|-|TRBV5-1
CASSMEGDTQYF
TGCGCCAGCAGTATGGAGGGGGATACGCAGTATTTT
>TRBD1|TRBJ1-2|-|TRBV5-1
CASSTTGGEYGYTF
TGCGCCAGCAGCACCACAGGGGGTGAATATGGCTACACCTTC
>TRBD1|TRBJ2-4|once|TRBV5-1
CASSSRGFSGAKNIQYF
TGCGCCAGCAGCTCCAGGGGGTTTAGTGGAGCCAAAAACATTCAGTACTTC
>-|TRBJ2-1|-|TRBV7-8
CASTPPGVGYNEQFF
TGTGCCAGCACCCCCCCGGGTGTCGGATACAATGAGCAGTTCTTC